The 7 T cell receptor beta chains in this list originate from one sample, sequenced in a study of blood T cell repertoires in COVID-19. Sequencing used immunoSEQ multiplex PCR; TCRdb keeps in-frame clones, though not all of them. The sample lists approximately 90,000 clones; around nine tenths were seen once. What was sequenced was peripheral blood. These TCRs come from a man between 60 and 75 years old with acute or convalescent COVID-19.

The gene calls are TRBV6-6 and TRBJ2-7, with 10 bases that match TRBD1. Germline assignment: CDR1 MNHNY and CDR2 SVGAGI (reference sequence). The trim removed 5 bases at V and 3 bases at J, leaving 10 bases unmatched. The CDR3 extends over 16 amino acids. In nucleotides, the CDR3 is TGTGCCAGCAGTCCTAGGAGACAGGGGGCAAACTACGAGCAGTACTTC. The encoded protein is CASSPRRQGANYEQYF.

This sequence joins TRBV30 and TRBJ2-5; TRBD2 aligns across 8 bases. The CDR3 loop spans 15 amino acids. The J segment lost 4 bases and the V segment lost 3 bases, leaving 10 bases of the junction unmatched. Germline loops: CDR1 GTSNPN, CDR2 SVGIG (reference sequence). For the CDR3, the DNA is TGTGCCTGGAGGGCCCGGGGGGGCGCGGGAGAGACCCAGTACTTC. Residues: CAWRARGGAGETQYF.

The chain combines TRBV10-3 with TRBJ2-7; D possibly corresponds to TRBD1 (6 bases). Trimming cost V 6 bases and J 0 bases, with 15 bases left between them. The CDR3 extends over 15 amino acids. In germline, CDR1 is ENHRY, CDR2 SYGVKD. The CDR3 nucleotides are TGTGCCATCAGCGCCCCCAGGGGACGCTCCTACGAGCAGTACTTC. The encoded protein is CAISAPRGRSYEQYF.

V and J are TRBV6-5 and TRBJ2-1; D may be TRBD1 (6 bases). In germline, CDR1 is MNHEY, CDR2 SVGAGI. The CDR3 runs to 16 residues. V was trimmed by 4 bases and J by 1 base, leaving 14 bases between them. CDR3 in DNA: TGTGCCAGCAGTTTAACCGGGACACAGTCCTACAATGAGCAGTTCTTC. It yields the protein CASSLTGTQSYNEQFF.

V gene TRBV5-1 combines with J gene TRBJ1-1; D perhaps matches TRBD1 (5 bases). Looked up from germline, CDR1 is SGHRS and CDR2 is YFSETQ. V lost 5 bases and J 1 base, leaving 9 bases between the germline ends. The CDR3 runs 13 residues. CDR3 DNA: TGCGCCAGCAGTTTCACAGGGAACACTGAAGCTTTCTTT. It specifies CASSFTGNTEAFF.

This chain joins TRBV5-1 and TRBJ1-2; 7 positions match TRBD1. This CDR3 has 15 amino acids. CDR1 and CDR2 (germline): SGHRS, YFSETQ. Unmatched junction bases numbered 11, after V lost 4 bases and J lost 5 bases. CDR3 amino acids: CASSPAGQRSYGYTF. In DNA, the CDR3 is TGCGCCAGCAGCCCCGCGGGACAGCGGAGTTATGGCTACACCTTC. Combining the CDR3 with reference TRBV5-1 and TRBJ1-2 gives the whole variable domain KAGVTQTPRYLIKTRGQQVTLSCSPISGHRSVSWYQQTPGQGLQFLFEYFSETQRNKGNFPGRFSGRQFSNSRSEMNVSTLELGDSALYLCASSPAGQRSYGYTFGSGTRLTVV.

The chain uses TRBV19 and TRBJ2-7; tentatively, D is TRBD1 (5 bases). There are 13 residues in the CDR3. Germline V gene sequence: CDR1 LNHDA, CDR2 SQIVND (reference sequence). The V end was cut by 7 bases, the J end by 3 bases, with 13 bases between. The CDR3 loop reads CASNRGRDYEQYF. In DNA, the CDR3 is TGTGCCAGTAATAGGGGCAGGGACTACGAGCAGTACTTC.